This T cell receptor beta chain was sequenced in a study of OX40 agonist ivuxolimab in advanced cancers. In the study overall: While on treatment, patients had intravenous ivuxolimab at 0.01 to 10 mg/kg every 2 weeks. Patients assigned to dose escalation were diagnosed with hepatocellular carcinoma, melanoma, renal cell or head and neck cancer. General study points: By week 6 at 0.1 to 3.0 mg/kg, blood CD4+ and CD8+ T cells had expanded clonally. What antigens the expanded peripheral T cells recognized was never established.

V shed 3 bases and J 7 bases; nucleotides not matched to a gene: 11. The CDR3 extends over 15 amino acids. The germline V gene has CDR1 SQVTM and CDR2 ANQGSEA. TCRdb keeps only in-frame clones here, not all; method: immunoSEQ multiplex PCR. The data contain about 33,000 clones, 70% to 85% of them singletons. Turning to this clone: The antigen is not known.

The V gene is TRBV29-1, the J gene TRBJ2-5, with 10 positions matching TRBD2. The sequence was obtained from an adult with an advanced solid tumor such as melanoma, head and neck, liver or kidney cancer. The sequenced sample was CD4+ or CD8+ T cells sorted from blood, obtained in a trial of the OX40 agonist ivuxolimab. CDR3 in DNA: TGCAGCGTTGACAATCTAGCGGGGGATCACGGGACCCAGTACTTC. It specifies CSVDNLAGDHGTQYF.